The clone carrying this TCR beta chain came up many times. The antigen is undetermined. The V gene lost 0 bases and the J gene lost 7 bases, with 9 bases spanning the gap. The CDR3 is 13 residues long. From germline, CDR1 is LGHNA and CDR2 YSLEER. Researchers took RNA transcripts and amplified TCR beta CDR3 regions from them. After a first-round RT-PCR with HTBI primers, a second-round multiplex PCR was run. A single record per CDR3 protein comes from TCRdb applying MiXCR to the multiplex PCR reads. The sample has roughly 400,000 distinct CDR3 sequences, about a sixth seen once. This specimen comes from a study of Graves' ophthalmopathy and Graves' hyperthyroidism. Study conclusions and caveats: At 70.59% sensitivity and 72.22% specificity, the model predicted progression of the ophthalmopathy. Distinction of ophthalmopathy from stable hyperthyroidism by a 13-signature model reached approximately 89% sensitivity and roughly 78% specificity.

Exclusion covered patients with other autoimmune diseases or uncontrolled infections (as well as pregnancy or lactation). As the starting material, 9.5 to 10 ml of fresh peripheral blood yielded the PBMCs. Sequenced: peripheral blood. The clonotype originates from a woman aged 18 to 35 with Graves' ophthalmopathy. The chain is built from TRBV4-3 and TRBJ1-1, with D possibly matching TRBD1 (5 bases). The CDR3 loop reads CASSQERGYEAFF. CDR3 bases: TGCGCCAGCAGCCAAGAACGGGGCTATGAAGCTTTCTTT.